Presented here are 27 T cell receptor beta chains from one specimen sequenced in a study of T cells after yellow fever vaccination. TCRdb reprocessed the 5' RACE reads via MiXCR and lists one record per CDR3 protein. This table has 450,000 to 650,000 distinct CDR3 sequences, less than 15% appearing once. The sample was PBMCs, taken on the day of the yellow fever booster vaccination. The receptors come from a man aged 25-40 years who received the YFV17D yellow fever vaccine.

This clonotype occurred a few times. The chain links TRBV12-5 to TRBJ1-4, with D possibly TRBD1 on 6 matching bases. The CDR3 is 14 amino acids. V dropped 1 base and J dropped 5 bases, with 8 bases sitting between them. Per the germline V gene, CDR1 is LGHNT and CDR2 is FRNRAP. CDR3 region: CASGLGGANEKLFF. CDR3 bases: TGTGCTAGTGGTTTGGGGGGGGCGAATGAAAAACTGTTTTTT.

This clonotype was seen a few times. The rearrangement uses TRBV7-8 and TRBJ1-3; 11 nucleotides align to TRBD1. The germline V gene has CDR1 SGHVS and CDR2 FQNEAQ. V shed 5 bases, J shed 3 bases, and the junction held 6 bases outside the gene matches. The length of the CDR3 is 16 residues. CDR3 amino acids: CASSPGQGVIGNTIYF. The CDR3 DNA reads TGTGCCAGCAGCCCGGGACAGGGGGTGATTGGAAACACCATATATTTT. Combining the CDR3 with reference TRBV7-8 and TRBJ1-3 gives the whole variable domain GAGVSQSPRYKVAKRGQDVALRCDPISGHVSLFWYQQALGQGPEFLTYFQNEAQLDKSGLPSDRFFAERPEGSVSTLKIQRTQQEDSAVYLCASSPGQGVIGNTIYFGEGSWLTVV.

This clonotype turned up a few times. This rearrangement joins TRBV29-1 to TRBJ2-3; 7 positions agree with TRBD1. The CDR3 has 11 amino acids. Germline CDR1 SQVTM, CDR2 ANQGSEA. The junction had 5 bases not matched to a gene; V was cut back by 8 bases and J by 6 bases. DNA for the CDR3: TGCAGCAAACAGGGGTCGGATACGCAGTATTTT. Protein sequence: CSKQGSDTQYF.

The chain is built from TRBV2 and TRBJ2-3, with a weak D call TRBD2 (5 bases). The germline V and J ends were trimmed by 8 bases and 1 base, with 13 bases remaining between them. The CDR3 is 14 residues long. The germline CDR1 and CDR2 sequences are SNHLY and FYNNEI. As DNA, the CDR3 is TGTGCCAGCCAGGCCGGTAGCGGCACAGATACGCAGTATTTT. Protein product: CASQAGSGTDTQYF. Variable domain in full (rest from reference TRBV2 and TRBJ2-3): EPEVTQTPSHQVTQMGQEVILRCVPISNHLYFYWYRQILGQKVEFLVSFYNNEISEKSEIFDDQFSVERPDGSNFTLKIRSTKLEDSAMYFCASQAGSGTDTQYFGPGTRLTVL.

The chain is built from TRBV6-2 or TRBV6-3 and TRBJ2-6, with D perhaps matching TRBD2 (5 bases). This CDR3 region has 11 residues. Germline CDR1 MNHEY, CDR2 SVGEGT. V was shortened by 5 bases and J by 13 bases, with 9 bases between the two germline ends. The CDR3 DNA reads as TGTGCCAGCAGTCCCTCGGGGGTCCTGACTTTC. It encodes CASSPSGVLTF.

This clonotype appeared a few times. V is TRBV7-2 and J is TRBJ2-5; D is perhaps TRBD2 (6 bases). CDR1 is SGHTA, CDR2 FQGNSA, per germline. The CDR3 has 13 amino acids. V dropped 5 bases and J dropped 2 bases, with 9 bases sitting between them. This CDR3 is CASSGDLQETQYF. The CDR3 DNA follows: TGTGCCAGCAGCGGGGACTTACAAGAGACCCAGTACTTC. Combining the CDR3 with reference TRBV7-2 and TRBJ2-5 gives the whole variable domain GAGVSQSPSNKVTEKGKDVELRCDPISGHTALYWYRQSLGQGLEFLIYFQGNSAPDKSGLPSDRFSAERTGGSVSTLTIQRTQQEDSAVYLCASSGDLQETQYFGPGTRLLVL.

This chain joins TRBV7-2 and TRBJ2-7, with 10 nucleotides matching TRBD2. Per germline, CDR1 SGHTA and CDR2 FQGNSA. The CDR3 runs 15 residues. V trimming: 5 bases; J trimming: 4 bases; junction bases outside the gene matches: 8. This CDR3 is CASSPSGSGAYEQYF. As DNA, the CDR3 is TGTGCCAGCAGCCCTAGCGGGAGTGGGGCTTACGAGCAGTACTTC. Supplemented by reference TRBV7-2 and TRBJ2-7, the full variable domain reads GAGVSQSPSNKVTEKGKDVELRCDPISGHTALYWYRQSLGQGLEFLIYFQGNSAPDKSGLPSDRFSAERTGGSVSTLTIQRTQQEDSAVYLCASSPSGSGAYEQYFGPGTRLTVT.

The V and J genes are TRBV5-1 and TRBJ2-1, with TRBD1 matching 12 bases. The CDR3 runs 15 residues. Germline assignment: CDR1 SGHRS and CDR2 YFSETQ. V was clipped by 4 bases and J by 6 bases; unmatched bases: 5. CDR3 bases: TGCGCCAGCAGCGGCGGGACAGGGGGCATCAATGAGCAGTTCTTC. Translating gives CASSGGTGGINEQFF.

The chain links TRBV9 to TRBJ2-5; TRBD2 is a possible D gene (6 bases). The V end was cut by 0 bases, the J end by 5 bases, with 11 bases between. The CDR3 covers 14 residues. The germline V gene has CDR1 SGDLS and CDR2 YYNGEE. The CDR3 here is CASSVDPGLETQYF. The CDR3 DNA reads as TGTGCCAGCAGCGTAGACCCGGGACTGGAGACCCAGTACTTC.

This clonotype has more than one count but fewer than ten. The chain joins TRBV6-1 to TRBJ1-5; 9 positions agree with TRBD1. Germline-derived CDR1 and CDR2 are MNHNS and SASEGT. This CDR3 comprises 16 residues. V gave up 3 bases and J gave up 5 bases; unmatched junction bases: 8. The CDR3 DNA is TGTGCCAGCAGTGATTGGGGACAGGGAGGGTATCAGCCCCAGCATTTT. It translates to CASSDWGQGGYQPQHF.

This chain uses TRBV5-8 with TRBJ2-2; possible D gene TRBD1, 6 bases. Trimming shortened V by 4 bases and J by 3 bases, and 19 bases separated the two germline ends. Germline V gene data show CDR1 as SGHTS and CDR2 as YDEGEE. CDR3 length equals 17 residues. CDR3 loop: CASSVGDTALDTGELFF. The CDR3 nucleotides read TGTGCCAGCAGCGTGGGGGACACGGCGTTGGACACCGGGGAGCTGTTTTTT.

The rearrangement joins TRBV29-1 to TRBJ2-6, with D unclear. From germline, CDR1 is SQVTM and CDR2 ANQGSEA. The CDR3 covers 15 residues. Between the trimmed V and J ends, which lost 4 bases and 0 bases, there was a span of 10 bases. CDR3 in DNA: TGCAGCGTTGGATCAGGATACTCTGGGGCCAACGTCCTGACTTTC. Amino acids: CSVGSGYSGANVLTF.

This clonotype was counted only a few times. The chain recombines TRBV14 with TRBJ2-1, with TRBD2 identical over 11 bases. The J segment lost 8 bases and the V segment lost 6 bases, leaving 12 bases of the junction unmatched. Germline V gives CDR1 SGHDN, CDR2 FVKESK. This CDR3 spans 16 amino acids. CDR3 sequence reads: CASRLTSGSSLDEQFF. CDR3 nucleotides: TGTGCCAGCAGACTTACTAGCGGGAGTTCTTTGGATGAGCAGTTCTTC.

This clonotype was counted between two and nine times. The genes are TRBV24-1 and TRBJ2-2, with TRBD1 identical over 8 bases. CDR1 and CDR2 from the germline V gene are KGHDR and SFDVKD. The CDR3 extends over 17 amino acids. J lost 7 bases, V lost 3 bases, and 12 bases had no gene match. The CDR3 region has the DNA TGTGCCACCAGTGATAGACCCCGGACAGGGCTAGGCGGGGAGCTGTTTTTT. Translating it yields CATSDRPRTGLGGELFF.

This chain uses TRBV7-2 with TRBJ2-7, with D tentatively TRBD1 or TRBD2 (6 bases each). The CDR3 extends over 14 amino acids. V was cut by 1 base and J by 1 base, with 8 bases left in between. From germline, CDR1 is SGHTA and CDR2 FQGNSA. The DNA of the CDR3 is TGTGCCAGCAGCTTAGGGGGGGCTTCCTACGAGCAGTACTTC. It translates to CASSLGGASYEQYF.

The table lists this clonotype with a few counts. The CDR3 nucleotides are TGCAGTGCGATCTCCCCGGGAGGGCTCAATGAGCAGTTCTTC. Translated: CSAISPGGLNEQFF. The chain has TRBV20-1 and TRBJ2-1; TRBD2 aligns across 8 bases. After removal of 6 bases from V and 6 bases from J, the junction contained 10 bases not matched to a gene. Germline-derived CDR1 and CDR2 are DFQATT and SNEGSKA (reference sequence). The CDR3 spans 14 residues.

The rearrangement joins TRBV6-1 to TRBJ1-3; D call uncertain. Germline V gene lookup returns CDR1 MNHNS and CDR2 SASEGT. Trimming left V 3 bases short and J 2 bases short, with 8 bases between. CDR3 size: 14 residues. CDR3 amino acids: CASSDGLTGNTIYF. DNA for the CDR3: TGTGCCAGCAGTGACGGGCTAACTGGAAACACCATATATTTT.

Here the CDR3 DNA reads TGCAGTGCTAGTGCCTCGAGGGGCATCAATGAGCAGTTCTTC. This gives the protein CSASASRGINEQFF. The chain links TRBV20-1 to TRBJ2-1; perhaps D is TRBD1 or TRBD2 (5 bases each). The CDR3 is 14 amino acids. CDR1 is DFQATT and CDR2 is SNEGSKA in the germline V gene (reference sequence). V was clipped by 3 bases and J by 6 bases, with 15 bases between them.

This clonotype was seen a handful of times. V gene TRBV5-1 combines with J gene TRBJ2-3; TRBD1 matches 7 bases. The length of the CDR3 is 15 residues. CDR1 is SGHRS, CDR2 YFSETQ, per germline. The J segment lost 3 bases and the V segment lost 5 bases, leaving 9 bases of the junction unmatched. In DNA, the CDR3 is TGCGCCAGCAGTCGCCGGGACAGCCAAACAGATACGCAGTATTTT. This sequence encodes CASSRRDSQTDTQYF. Together with reference TRBV5-1 and TRBJ2-3, the CDR3 gives the full variable domain: KAGVTQTPRYLIKTRGQQVTLSCSPISGHRSVSWYQQTPGQGLQFLFEYFSETQRNKGNFPGRFSGRQFSNSRSEMNVSTLELGDSALYLCASSRRDSQTDTQYFGPGTRLTVL.

V usage is TRBV7-2 and J usage is TRBJ1-4; 7 bases align to TRBD1. The ends lost 2 bases at V and 5 bases at J; junction bases unmatched: 2. Germline values: CDR1 SGHTA, CDR2 FQGNSA. The CDR3 length is 14 residues. CDR3 sequence (DNA): TGTGCCAGCAGCTTAAGCAGGGGGAATGAAAAACTGTTTTTT. This codes for CASSLSRGNEKLFF.

This clonotype was found a few times. The chain has TRBV28 and TRBJ2-7, with no clear D. V gave up 3 bases and J gave up 7 bases, with 19 bases separating them. Germline V lookup: CDR1 MDHEN, CDR2 SYDVKM. The CDR3 has 15 residues. The CDR3, as DNA: TGTGCCAGCAGTTTTCTGGGTATACGCCCCCAAGAGCAGTACTTC. Translation: CASSFLGIRPQEQYF.

The chain links TRBV7-2 to TRBJ2-1, with 11 bases aligning to TRBD2. Germline CDR1 and CDR2: SGHTA and FQGNSA. V shed 8 bases, J shed 6 bases, and the junction held 12 bases outside the gene matches. The CDR3 runs 16 residues. CDR3 sequence: CASHYSPGLAVNEQFF. The CDR3 DNA reads TGTGCCAGCCATTATTCACCGGGACTAGCGGTCAATGAGCAGTTCTTC.

This clonotype appeared a few times. J is TRBJ2-5 and V is TRBV12-5, with D hard to call. Trimming pared 2 bases from V and 4 bases from J, leaving 5 bases between. CDR1 and CDR2 (germline): LGHNT, FRNRAP. The CDR3 is 12 amino acids. The DNA of the CDR3 is TGTGCTAGTGGTTTGATTACAGAGACCCAGTACTTC. It translates to CASGLITETQYF. The variable domain in full, completed from reference TRBV12-5 and TRBJ2-5, reads DARVTQTPRHKVTEMGQEVTMRCQPILGHNTVFWYRQTMMQGLELLAYFRNRAPLDDSGMPKDRFSAEMPDATLATLKIQPSEPRDSAVYFCASGLITETQYFGPGTRLLVL.

This clonotype was recorded once. The V and J genes are TRBV5-1 and TRBJ2-3, with D tentatively TRBD1 (6 bases). Trimming pared 0 bases from V and 0 bases from J, leaving 11 bases between. The CDR3 is 16 residues long. CDR1 is SGHRS, CDR2 YFSETQ, per germline. CDR3 amino acids: CASSLDTGLSTDTQYF. DNA for the CDR3: TGCGCCAGCAGCTTGGACACAGGGCTTAGCACAGATACGCAGTATTTT.

V usage is TRBV5-1 and J usage is TRBJ2-1, with a possible D match to TRBD2 (6 bases). Germline V CDR1 and CDR2: SGHRS, YFSETQ. V gave up 0 bases and J gave up 8 bases, with 15 bases separating them. This CDR3 is 15 amino acids long. This CDR3 is CASSLEGLDSDEQFF. For the CDR3, the DNA is TGCGCCAGCAGCTTGGAGGGACTGGACTCGGATGAGCAGTTCTTC.

The chain combines TRBV19 with TRBJ2-4, with D unclear. Deletions cut 5 bases from V and 0 bases from J, with 5 bases between. This CDR3 region has 13 residues. The germline gives CDR1 LNHDA, CDR2 SQIVND (reference sequence). The CDR3 loop reads CASSALAKNIQYF. DNA for the CDR3: TGTGCCAGTAGTGCCCTAGCCAAAAACATTCAGTACTTC.

The chain couples TRBV14 to TRBJ2-1, with 9 bases aligning to TRBD1. V lost 4 bases, J lost 2 bases, and 12 bases stayed unmatched. CDR3 length: 18 amino acids. Germline loops: CDR1 SGHDN, CDR2 FVKESK. CDR3: CASSPHTGTGKPYNEQFF. DNA of the CDR3: TGTGCCAGCAGCCCCCATACCGGGACAGGGAAACCCTACAATGAGCAGTTCTTC.